This TCR beta chain was recorded in a study of shared clonotypes between healthy human individuals. Study observations and caveats: The diversity represented, both genetic and in exposure history, was limited by few donors. Shared clonotypes across all four donors exceeded non-shared ones in generation probability.

The split of CD4+ cells yielded CD45RA+ naive and CD45RA-negative memory subsets. CDR1 is MNHEY and CDR2 is SMNVEV in the germline V gene (reference sequence). Trimming took off 6 bases at V and 8 bases at J, with 16 bases between the two ends. The CDR3 is made up of 13 amino acids. The authors loaded roughly 180 ng DNA, approximately 30,000 T cell genomes, into sorted-subset replicate PCRs. This table comes from immunoSEQ multiplex PCR, and its TCRdb copy is limited to in-frame clones, with some not included. The sample shows approximately 1.5 million clones, less than 99% of them seen only once. For this clone: Its specificity is not known.

The sample consisted of naive CD4+ T cells sorted from blood. Subset of the sample: CD45RA+ positively selected. The V call is TRBV27, the J call TRBJ1-2; TRBD1 might be the D (5 bases). The clonotype originates from a man younger than 40 in good health. Here the CDR3 reads CASRFQGGRGYTF. The CDR3 nucleotides read TGTGCCAGCAGATTTCAGGGAGGTAGAGGCTACACCTTC.